The 30 T cell receptor beta chains below all came from one sample that was sequenced in a study of T cell responses to AZD1222 COVID-19 vaccine. Produced via immunoSEQ multiplex PCR; TCRdb's table is partial and in-frame only. The table lists 150,000 or so clones, approximately 90% of them singletons. Sequenced here: peripheral blood, sampled on day 0 of AZD1222 vaccination. The receptors come from an adult in good health.

This chain joins TRBV28 and TRBJ1-5; D might be TRBD1 (6 bases). Trimming pared 3 bases from V and 4 bases from J, leaving 10 bases between. From germline, CDR1 is MDHEN and CDR2 SYDVKM. The CDR3 consists of 14 residues. The CDR3 DNA follows: TGTGCCAGCAGTTTTGTAACAGGGAATCAGCCCCAGCATTTT. As protein: CASSFVTGNQPQHF.

The chain uses TRBV28 and TRBJ1-5; a possible D gene is TRBD1 (5 bases). The CDR3 covers 17 residues. Trimming took off 3 bases at V and 1 base at J, with 16 bases between the two ends. From germline, CDR1 is MDHEN and CDR2 SYDVKM. DNA for the CDR3: TGTGCCAGCAGTTTTTTGTTTGGGGGAAACAGCAATCAGCCCCAGCATTTT. Amino acids: CASSFLFGGNSNQPQHF.

V usage is TRBV28 and J usage is TRBJ1-5; TRBD1 matches at 8 bases. The CDR3 runs 16 residues. Losses at the gene ends were 4 bases for V and 4 bases for J; bases not matched to a gene: 9. Germline CDR1 is MDHEN and CDR2 is SYDVKM. The CDR3 spells CASSSNRGWGNQPQHF. The CDR3 region has the DNA TGTGCCAGCAGTTCGAACAGGGGGTGGGGAAATCAGCCCCAGCATTTT.

V and J are TRBV7-2 and TRBJ1-2, with D tentatively TRBD1 (5 bases). V lost 1 base and J 8 bases, leaving 11 bases between the germline ends. This CDR3 comprises 13 residues. Germline-derived CDR1 and CDR2 are SGHTA and FQGNSA. The CDR3 bases are TGTGCCAGCAGCTTAGGGGGGAAGTACGGCTACACCTTC. Its translation is CASSLGGKYGYTF. The variable domain in full, completed from reference TRBV7-2 and TRBJ1-2, reads GAGVSQSPSNKVTEKGKDVELRCDPISGHTALYWYRQSLGQGLEFLIYFQGNSAPDKSGLPSDRFSAERTGGSVSTLTIQRTQQEDSAVYLCASSLGGKYGYTFGSGTRLTVV.

The rearrangement links TRBV6-5 to TRBJ1-3, with unresolved D. V lost 6 bases and J 0 bases, leaving 12 bases between the germline ends. Germline V gives CDR1 MNHEY, CDR2 SVGAGI. The CDR3 loop spans 15 amino acids. DNA for the CDR3: TGTGCCAGCAGCACTAGCTTAGACTCTGGAAACACCATATATTTT. This sequence encodes CASSTSLDSGNTIYF.

This clone was detected a few times. The V gene is TRBV5-6, the J gene TRBJ1-5, with D possibly TRBD1 on 5 matching bases. In germline, CDR1 is SGHDT, CDR2 YYEEEE. This CDR3 comprises 14 residues. V was pared by 2 bases and J by 4 bases, with 10 bases between. The CDR3 here is CASSFQGLNQPQHF. The CDR3 DNA reads TGTGCCAGCAGCTTCCAGGGACTGAATCAGCCCCAGCATTTT.

This sequence joins TRBV30 and TRBJ2-1, with unresolved D. The CDR3 spans 16 residues. Germline loops: CDR1 GTSNPN, CDR2 SVGIG (reference sequence). V lost 2 bases and J lost 0, with 14 bases in between. CDR3 in amino acids: CAWSKARLSSYNEQFF. CDR3 DNA: TGTGCCTGGAGTAAAGCCCGGCTCAGCTCCTACAATGAGCAGTTCTTC.

This chain joins TRBV12-3 or TRBV12-4 and TRBJ1-4; D is unresolved. Trimming took 2 bases from V and 10 from J, leaving 8 bases between them. The CDR3 runs to 12 residues. The CDR3, as DNA: TGTGCCAGCAGTTTAAGTCGGCGAAAACTGTTTTTT. Residues: CASSLSRRKLFF.

This clone was observed once. The chain links TRBV27 to TRBJ1-2; D remains unclear. Between the trimmed V and J ends, which lost 4 bases and 7 bases, there was a span of 10 bases. CDR3 length equals 12 residues. Germline V gives CDR1 MNHEY, CDR2 SMNVEV (reference sequence). The CDR3 DNA reads as TGTGCCAGCAGTTCTCCGTCTGGTGGCTACACCTTC. Its translation: CASSSPSGGYTF.

V is TRBV7-2 and J is TRBJ2-3; possibly TRBD2 for D (6 bases). CDR3 length: 16 residues. CDR1 is SGHTA and CDR2 is FQGNSA in the germline V gene. Trimming shortened V by 1 base and J by 4 bases, and 15 bases separated the two germline ends. The CDR3 is CASSLGGAGTPDTQYF. DNA of the CDR3: TGTGCCAGCAGCTTAGGGGGCGCCGGGACTCCAGATACGCAGTATTTT.

This chain connects TRBV28 to TRBJ1-2; D ambiguous. The V gene's germline CDR1 is MDHEN and CDR2 SYDVKM. The CDR3 extends over 15 amino acids. Trimming shortened V by 7 bases and J by 6 bases, and 21 bases separated the two germline ends. The CDR3, as DNA: TGTGCCAGCACCCCAAGGAGACCGGGTGGAGATGGCTACACCTTC. Protein: CASTPRRPGGDGYTF.

The chain joins TRBV5-6 to TRBJ1-4, with 8 nucleotides matching TRBD1. Germline V gene lookup returns CDR1 SGHDT and CDR2 YYEEEE. The CDR3 runs to 19 residues. Losses at the gene ends were 1 base for V and 0 bases for J; bases not matched to a gene: 11. CDR3 bases: TGTGCCAGCAGCTTGTTCGGACAGGGCCAGGGGACAACTAATGAAAAACTGTTTTTT. As protein: CASSLFGQGQGTTNEKLFF.

The chain carries TRBV5-1 and TRBJ2-2; 16 nucleotides line up with TRBD2. V trimming: 4 bases; J trimming: 6 bases; junction bases outside the gene matches: 3. Germline CDR1 reads SGHRS; CDR2 reads YFSETQ. This CDR3 is built from 16 residues. As DNA, the CDR3 is TGCGCCAGCAGCCTGGGACTAGCGGGAGGGTCCGGGGAGCTGTTTTTT. This codes for CASSLGLAGGSGELFF.

The genes are TRBV5-5 and TRBJ1-1; D not resolved. CDR1 and CDR2 (germline): SGHKS, YYEKEE (reference sequence). Trimming stripped 0 bases from V and 2 bases from J, with 8 bases between. The CDR3 is made up of 14 amino acids. The CDR3 spells CASSLDGRNTEAFF. The CDR3 DNA follows: TGTGCCAGCAGCTTGGACGGAAGAAACACTGAAGCTTTCTTT. Drawing the rest from reference TRBV5-5 and TRBJ1-1, the complete variable domain is DAGVTQSPTHLIKTRGQQVTLRCSPISGHKSVSWYQQVLGQGPQFIFQYYEKEERGRGNFPDRFSARQFPNYSSELNVNALLLGDSALYLCASSLDGRNTEAFFGQGTRLTVV.

V gene TRBV19 combines with J gene TRBJ1-2, with 7 bases fitting TRBD1. V lost 11 bases to trimming and J lost 8 bases; unmatched junction nucleotides: 14. The CDR3 extends over 13 amino acids. Germline CDR1 and CDR2: LNHDA and SQIVND (reference sequence). The CDR3 nucleotides are TGTGCCGTTCGTCGCGAGGGGGCGAGAGGCTACACCTTC. The encoded protein is CAVRREGARGYTF. Complete variable domain (other parts from reference TRBV19 and TRBJ1-2): DGGITQSPKYLFRKEGQNVTLSCEQNLNHDAMYWYRQDPGQGLRLIYYSQIVNDFQKGDIAEGYSVSREKKESFPLTVTSAQKNPTAFYLCAVRREGARGYTFGSGTRLTVV.

This clone has only a few counts. The rearrangement links TRBV9 to TRBJ2-1; TRBD2 matches at 10 bases. V lost 4 bases and J lost 10; bases outside the gene matches: 8. Germline-derived CDR1 and CDR2 are SGDLS and YYNGEE. CDR3 size: 14 residues. CDR3 sequence: CASSTAGGPREQFF. In nucleotides, the CDR3 is TGTGCCAGCAGCACAGCGGGAGGGCCTAGGGAGCAGTTCTTC.

This chain links TRBV12-5 with TRBJ2-1; possibly TRBD2 for D (6 bases). The germline V gene has CDR1 LGHNT and CDR2 FRNRAP. With 1 base removed from V and 10 bases from J, the gap between germline ends came to 11 bases. The CDR3 runs 13 residues. CDR3 in DNA: TGTGCTAGTGGTTTGGGAATCGGACTAGAGCAGTTCTTC. Protein product: CASGLGIGLEQFF.

To note about this clone: Other nucleotide sequences in the sample specify the same CDR3. The chain carries TRBV7-2 and TRBJ1-5, with D maybe TRBD1 (5 bases). Germline CDR1 reads SGHTA; CDR2 reads FQGNSA. The CDR3 consists of 12 residues. V was shortened by 2 bases and J by 6 bases, with 5 bases between the two germline ends. This CDR3 reads CASSLRGQPQHF. DNA for the CDR3: TGTGCCAGCAGCTTAAGGGGTCAGCCCCAGCATTTT.

This sequence joins TRBV5-1 and TRBJ2-5, with D possibly being TRBD2 (6 bases). With 1 base removed from V and 3 bases from J, the gap between germline ends came to 7 bases. The CDR3 runs 13 residues. Germline assignment: CDR1 SGHRS and CDR2 YFSETQ. In DNA, the CDR3 is TGCGCCAGCAGCTTGCCGGGAGAAGAGACCCAGTACTTC. Protein sequence: CASSLPGEETQYF.

This chain links TRBV4-2 with TRBJ2-3; 7 positions match TRBD2. Germline loops: CDR1 LGHNA, CDR2 YNFKEQ. V gave up 0 bases and J gave up 3 bases; unmatched junction bases: 9. CDR3 size: 17 residues. CDR3 bases: TGTGCCAGCAGCCAAGACTCGGCTAGCGGACTTACAGATACGCAGTATTTT. This sequence encodes CASSQDSASGLTDTQYF.

The chain links TRBV18 to TRBJ2-2, with 10 nucleotides matching TRBD1. The V gene's germline CDR1 is KGHSH and CDR2 LQKENI. The V gene end was trimmed by 5 bases and the J gene end by 4 bases; junction bases not matched to a gene: 4. The CDR3 totals 15 residues. CDR3 protein: CASSADRGLTGELFF. The CDR3 DNA sequence: TGTGCCAGCTCAGCCGACAGGGGGCTCACCGGGGAGCTGTTTTTT.

The chain links TRBV12-3 or TRBV12-4 to TRBJ1-1; TRBD1 is a possible D gene (5 bases). The V end was cut by 6 bases, the J end by 0 bases, with 8 bases between. The CDR3 covers 13 residues. The CDR3 DNA reads TGTGCCAGCAGAAACAGGATGAACACTGAAGCTTTCTTT. Its protein is CASRNRMNTEAFF.

The chain recombines TRBV11-3 with TRBJ2-1; D gene ambiguous. Trimming shortened V by 1 base and J by 0 bases, and 7 bases separated the two germline ends. The length of the CDR3 is 15 residues. Germline-derived CDR1 and CDR2 are SGHNT and YENEEA. In DNA form, the CDR3 reads TGTGCCAGCAGCTTAGGTTTGCACTCCTACAATGAGCAGTTCTTC. It translates to CASSLGLHSYNEQFF.

The V call is TRBV29-1, the J call TRBJ2-1, with D hard to call. The germline CDR1 and CDR2 sequences are SQVTM and ANQGSEA. The V end was cut by 7 bases, the J end by 4 bases, with 11 bases between. This CDR3 spans 12 amino acids. The CDR3 DNA reads TGCAGCGCCGGACGGACGTACAATGAGCAGTTCTTC. Its translation is CSAGRTYNEQFF.

The V gene is TRBV6-5, the J gene TRBJ1-6; TRBD1 matches 7 bases. This CDR3 has 15 residues. V was pared by 4 bases and J by 7 bases, with 7 bases of the junction left unmatched. Germline V CDR1 and CDR2: MNHEY, SVGAGI. DNA of the CDR3: TGTGCCAGCAGTTGGGACAGTGGCGAAAATTCACCCCTCCACTTT. Translation: CASSWDSGENSPLHF.

The CDR3 spells CASRVVSGGGDYGYTF. CDR3 in DNA: TGCGCCAGCAGGGTCGTGAGTGGGGGAGGGGACTATGGCTACACCTTC. This chain connects TRBV4-3 to TRBJ1-2; D possibly corresponds to TRBD1 (5 bases). CDR3 length equals 16 residues. Trimming stripped 6 bases from V and 3 bases from J, with 20 bases between. In germline, CDR1 is LGHNA, CDR2 YSLEER.

This sequence joins TRBV5-5 and TRBJ2-5, with D unclear. Germline V gene data show CDR1 as SGHKS and CDR2 as YYEKEE (reference sequence). With 0 bases removed from V and 5 bases from J, the gap between germline ends came to 8 bases. The CDR3 has 13 residues. The CDR3 here is CASSLVGEETQYF. CDR3 coding DNA: TGTGCCAGCAGCTTGGTCGGAGAGGAGACCCAGTACTTC.

This clone was observed once. The chain recombines TRBV5-1 with TRBJ2-2; weak D call: TRBD1 (6 bases). The CDR3 is made up of 14 amino acids. The V gene's germline CDR1 is SGHRS and CDR2 YFSETQ. The V end lost 4 bases, the J end lost 4 bases, and 11 bases lay between the germline ends. CDR3 DNA sequence: TGCGCCAGCAGCATAGGACAGACCACCGGGGAGCTGTTTTTT. Its protein is CASSIGQTTGELFF.

V is TRBV28 and J is TRBJ1-1, with 7 nucleotides matching TRBD1. CDR1 and CDR2 (germline): MDHEN, SYDVKM. The CDR3 covers 13 residues. The ends lost 6 bases at V and 3 bases at J; junction bases unmatched: 4. The CDR3 loop is CASRRQGYTEAFF. CDR3 nucleotide sequence: TGTGCCAGCAGGAGACAGGGCTACACTGAAGCTTTCTTT. The variable domain in full, completed from reference TRBV28 and TRBJ1-1, reads DVKVTQSSRYLVKRTGEKVFLECVQDMDHENMFWYRQDPGLGLRLIYFSYDVKMKEKGDIPEGYSVSREKKERFSLILESASTNQTSMYLCASRRQGYTEAFFGQGTRLTVV.

V is TRBV11-3 and J is TRBJ1-5; no reliable D call. Trimming took off 3 bases at V and 6 bases at J, with 9 bases between the two ends. In germline, CDR1 is SGHNT, CDR2 YENEEA. The CDR3 covers 13 residues. The CDR3 coding sequence is TGTGCCAGCAGCTTCAATCACGGTCAGCCCCAGCATTTT. Protein product: CASSFNHGQPQHF.